This T cell receptor (beta chain) was sequenced in a study of OX40 agonist ivuxolimab in advanced cancers. TCRdb keeps only in-frame clones here, not all; method: immunoSEQ multiplex PCR. The table lists 20,000 or so clones, more than 65% of them singletons. Germline-derived CDR1 and CDR2 are LNHDA and SQIVND (reference sequence). V lost 4 bases, J lost 2 bases, and 8 bases lay in between. The CDR3 contains 13 residues. This receptor was identified in an adult with an advanced solid tumor such as melanoma, head and neck, liver or kidney cancer. The specimen comprised CD4+ or CD8+ T cells sorted from blood, sampled in a trial of the OX40 agonist ivuxolimab. The rearrangement joins TRBV19 to TRBJ1-2; no clear D. The CDR3 sequence is CASSSSGNYGYTF. The CDR3 DNA reads TGTGCCAGTAGTAGTAGCGGGAACTATGGCTACACCTTC.